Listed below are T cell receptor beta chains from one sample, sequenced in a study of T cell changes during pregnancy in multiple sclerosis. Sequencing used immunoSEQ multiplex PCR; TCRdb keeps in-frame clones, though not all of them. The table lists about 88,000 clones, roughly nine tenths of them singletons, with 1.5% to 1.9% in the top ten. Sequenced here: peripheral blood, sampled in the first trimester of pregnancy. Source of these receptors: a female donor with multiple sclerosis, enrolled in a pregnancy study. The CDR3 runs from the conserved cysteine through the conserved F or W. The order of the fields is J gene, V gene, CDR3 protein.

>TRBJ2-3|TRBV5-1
CASSSGLAGGSTDTQYF
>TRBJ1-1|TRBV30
CGGSWQNTEAFF
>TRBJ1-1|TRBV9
CASSGLSMNTEAFF
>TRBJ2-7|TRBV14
CASSQGRLTEQYF
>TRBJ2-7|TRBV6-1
CASSEPPGTGGWEQYF
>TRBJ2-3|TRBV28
CASSFPASGGTDTQYF
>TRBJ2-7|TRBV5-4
CASSSRAGGRYEQYF
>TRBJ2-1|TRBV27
CASSSHTYNEQFF
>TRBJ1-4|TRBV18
CASSPPGPRSEKLFF
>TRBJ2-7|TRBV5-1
CASSLGGQGYEQYF
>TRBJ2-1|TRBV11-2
CASSSVAEQFF
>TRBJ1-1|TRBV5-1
CASSPKGAEAFF
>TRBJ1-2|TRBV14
CASSLPGQGAYYGYTF
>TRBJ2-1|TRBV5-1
CASSLAPRTSGNNEQFF
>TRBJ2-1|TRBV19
CASSMGLAGGNNEQFF
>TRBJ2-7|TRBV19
CASTAAGGSYEQYF
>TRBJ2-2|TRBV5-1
CASSPVAGGPGELFF
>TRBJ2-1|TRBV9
CASSVVSGEQFF
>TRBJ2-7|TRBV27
CASRWTSGSYEQYF
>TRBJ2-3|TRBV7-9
CASSSPTDTQYF
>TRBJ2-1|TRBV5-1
CASSRVLTDNEQFF
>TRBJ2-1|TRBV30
CAWNLGGSYNEQFF
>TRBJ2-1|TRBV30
CASSRGPSSYNEQFF
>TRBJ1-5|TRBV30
CAWNRGRDQPQHF
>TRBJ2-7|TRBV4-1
CASSQELAGGHYEQYF
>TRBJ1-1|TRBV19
CASIGGGPEAFF
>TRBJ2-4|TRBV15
CATSRGGFGGQNIQYF
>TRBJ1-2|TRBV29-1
CSVGHPNPYGYTF
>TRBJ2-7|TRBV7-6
CASSSRDRGYEQYF